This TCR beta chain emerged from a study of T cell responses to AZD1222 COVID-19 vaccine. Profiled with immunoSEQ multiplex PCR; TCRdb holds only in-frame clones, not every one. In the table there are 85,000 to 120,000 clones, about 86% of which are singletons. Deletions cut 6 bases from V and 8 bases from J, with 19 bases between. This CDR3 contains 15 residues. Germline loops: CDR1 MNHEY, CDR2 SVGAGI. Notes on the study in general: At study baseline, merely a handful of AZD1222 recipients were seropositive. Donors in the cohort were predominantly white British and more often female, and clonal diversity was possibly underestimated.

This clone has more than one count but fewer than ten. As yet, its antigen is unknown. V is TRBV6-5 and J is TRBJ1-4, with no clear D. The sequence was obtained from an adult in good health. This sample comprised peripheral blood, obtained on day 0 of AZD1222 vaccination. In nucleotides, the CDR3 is TGTGCCAGCAGCCCATCTTCATTACCGACGGAAAAACTGTTTTTT. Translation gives CASSPSSLPTEKLFF.